Listed here are 8 T cell receptor beta chains from one sample, sequenced in a study of PD-L1 blockade in urothelial cancer. Time point: pretreatment peripheral blood. Sequenced by immunoSEQ multiplex PCR; TCRdb stores in-frame clones only, minus some. The sample has tens of thousands of clones, around 86% seen once. The sample consisted of PBMCs, taken around atezolizumab (anti-PD-L1) treatment. The origin of the receptors is a man between 60 and 75 years old with urothelial cancer.

The rearrangement uses TRBV19 and TRBJ1-1; no clear D gene. Trimming left V 4 bases short and J 4 bases short, with 10 bases between. Germline CDR1 LNHDA, CDR2 SQIVND (reference sequence). This CDR3 contains 13 residues. This chain's CDR3 is CASSNTWATEAFF. CDR3 in DNA: TGTGCCAGTAGTAACACCTGGGCCACTGAAGCTTTCTTT.

This rearrangement joins TRBV18 to TRBJ2-5; 14 bases are a match to TRBD2. V gave up 6 bases and J gave up 3 bases; unmatched junction bases: 6. The CDR3 is made up of 16 amino acids. Germline V gene data show CDR1 as KGHSH and CDR2 as LQKENI. The CDR3 loop is CASSRTSGGQEETQYF. The CDR3 nucleotides read TGTGCCAGCTCCCGGACTAGCGGGGGGCAAGAAGAGACCCAGTACTTC.

V is TRBV7-9 and J is TRBJ1-1; 7 nucleotides align to TRBD1. CDR1 is SEHNR, CDR2 FQNEAQ, per germline (reference sequence). Trimming removed 5 bases from V and 1 base from J; junction bases left unmatched: 4. This CDR3 comprises 14 residues. Here the CDR3 reads CASSQRTGNTEAFF. The DNA of the CDR3 is TGTGCCAGCAGCCAAAGGACAGGGAACACTGAAGCTTTCTTT.

This clone has more than one count but fewer than ten. The chain recombines TRBV7-2 with TRBJ1-2; D possibly corresponds to TRBD1 (6 bases). The CDR3 covers 16 residues. Germline assignment: CDR1 SGHTA and CDR2 FQGNSA. Trimming stripped 4 bases from V and 1 base from J, with 16 bases between. The CDR3 coding sequence is TGTGCCAGCAGCTCGCCTCGGACAGTCTATAACTATGGCTACACCTTC. It specifies CASSSPRTVYNYGYTF.

The genes are TRBV2 and TRBJ2-7; D remains unclear. Germline loops: CDR1 SNHLY, CDR2 FYNNEI. CDR3 length: 12 amino acids. Deletions cut 5 bases from V and 3 bases from J, with 8 bases between. The DNA for the CDR3 is TGTGCCAGCAGTCCCACAAACTACGAGCAGTACTTC. Translated: CASSPTNYEQYF. The whole variable domain, remainder taken from reference TRBV2 and TRBJ2-7, is EPEVTQTPSHQVTQMGQEVILRCVPISNHLYFYWYRQILGQKVEFLVSFYNNEISEKSEIFDDQFSVERPDGSNFTLKIRSTKLEDSAMYFCASSPTNYEQYFGPGTRLTVT.

V usage is TRBV2 and J usage is TRBJ2-5; D is possibly TRBD2 (6 bases). V was trimmed by 4 bases and J by 5 bases, leaving 8 bases between them. The CDR3 is made up of 12 amino acids. The germline CDR1 and CDR2 sequences are SNHLY and FYNNEI. The CDR3 nucleotides read TGTGCCAGCAGTGCGGGGGTGGAGACCCAGTACTTC. This translates into CASSAGVETQYF.

CDR3 sequence reads: CASSLVDRGNGYTF. CDR3 in DNA: TGTGCCAGCAGCTTAGTGGACAGGGGAAATGGCTACACCTTC. The V gene is TRBV13, the J gene TRBJ1-2; 9 bases map to TRBD1. Germline V gene lookup returns CDR1 PRHDT and CDR2 FYEKMQ (reference sequence). With V trimmed by 1 base and J by 6 bases, 3 bases remained unmatched. This CDR3 spans 14 amino acids. The variable domain in full, completed from reference TRBV13 and TRBJ1-2, reads AAGVIQSPRHLIKEKRETATLKCYPIPRHDTVYWYQQGPGQDPQFLISFYEKMQSDKGSIPDRFSAQQFSDYHSELNMSSLELGDSALYFCASSLVDRGNGYTFGSGTRLTVV.

The V call is TRBV2, the J call TRBJ2-7; 7 bases align to TRBD1. CDR1 and CDR2 (germline): SNHLY, FYNNEI. V shed 3 bases and J 2 bases; nucleotides not matched to a gene: 13. The length of the CDR3 is 17 residues. The CDR3 DNA is TGTGCCAGCAGTGAGGGCAGGGGGAAAACCACGACCTACGAGCAGTACTTC. It encodes CASSEGRGKTTTYEQYF.